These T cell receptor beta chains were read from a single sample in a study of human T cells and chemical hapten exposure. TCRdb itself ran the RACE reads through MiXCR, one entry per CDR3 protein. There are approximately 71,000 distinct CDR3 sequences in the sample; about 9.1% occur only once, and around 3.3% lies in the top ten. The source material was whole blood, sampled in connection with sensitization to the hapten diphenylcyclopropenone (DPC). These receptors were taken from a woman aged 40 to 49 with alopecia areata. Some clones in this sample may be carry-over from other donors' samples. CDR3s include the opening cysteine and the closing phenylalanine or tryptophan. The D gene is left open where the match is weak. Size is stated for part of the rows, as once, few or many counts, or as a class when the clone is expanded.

DNA: TGCAGCGTTGTTTCAGGCCGGAGCTCCTACGAGCAGTACTTC; CDR3: CSVVSGRSSYEQYF; D: .; J: TRBJ2-7; V: TRBV29-1; size: many
DNA: TGCGCCAGCAGCCCCCAGACAGGGTTGAACACTGAAGCTTTCTTT; CDR3: CASSPQTGLNTEAFF; D: TRBD1; J: TRBJ1-1; V: TRBV5-1; size: few
DNA: TGTGTCAGCAGCTTAGCCCCCCGAAACCCCTACGAGCAGTACTTC; CDR3: CVSSLAPRNPYEQYF; D: .; J: TRBJ2-7; V: TRBV7-6; size: .
DNA: TGCAGTGCTAGAGATTGGAGCGGGGGAGAGACCCAGTACTTC; CDR3: CSARDWSGGETQYF; D: TRBD2; J: TRBJ2-5; V: TRBV20-1; size: many
DNA: TGTGCCAGCAGTTTACCTATCGGGACTAGCGGGGGTACCTACAATGAGCAGTTCTTC; CDR3: CASSLPIGTSGGTYNEQFF; D: TRBD2; J: TRBJ2-1; V: TRBV12-3/TRBV12-4; size: once
DNA: TGTGCCAGCTCACCAACCGTCGGGGAGCAGTACTTC; CDR3: CASSPTVGEQYF; D: .; J: TRBJ2-7; V: TRBV18; size: few
DNA: TGTGCCATCAGACAGGCTCCCAGCTATGGCTACACCTTC; CDR3: CAIRQAPSYGYTF; D: .; J: TRBJ1-2; V: TRBV10-3; size: many
DNA: TGTGCCAGTAGTCCTCCGGGACAGGGAGTAATAAAGACCCAGTACTTC; CDR3: CASSPPGQGVIKTQYF; D: TRBD1; J: TRBJ2-5; V: TRBV19; size: many
DNA: TGTGCCAGCAGTGAAACGGCTAGCGGGGTTACGCAGTATTTT; CDR3: CASSETASGVTQYF; D: TRBD2; J: TRBJ2-3; V: TRBV2; size: many
DNA: TGTGCCTGGACAACCGGGAGATCTGGAAACACCATATATTTT; CDR3: CAWTTGRSGNTIYF; D: .; J: TRBJ1-3; V: TRBV30; size: many
DNA: TGCAGCGTTGGGACAGGGGGAGAAACTGAAGCTTTCTTT; CDR3: CSVGTGGETEAFF; D: TRBD1; J: TRBJ1-1; V: TRBV29-1; size: many
DNA: TGTGCCAGCAGCTTTCGTGGACTAGCGGGGGGGCCGGATGAGCAGTTCTTC; CDR3: CASSFRGLAGGPDEQFF; D: TRBD2; J: TRBJ2-1; V: TRBV7-2; size: many
DNA: TGTGCCAGCAGCCAAAAACCTACACATGGAGCGGGGGGTGAGACAGATACGCAGTATTTT; CDR3: CASSQKPTHGAGGETDTQYF; D: TRBD2; J: TRBJ2-3; V: TRBV4-2; size: many
DNA: TGTGCCAGCAGCTTAAACGGAGGCAGACAGTCCACTGAAGCTTTCTTT; CDR3: CASSLNGGRQSTEAFF; D: .; J: TRBJ1-1; V: TRBV7-3; size: many
DNA: TGTGCCACCAGCAGAGATGTGAATCAGCCCCAGCATTTT; CDR3: CATSRDVNQPQHF; D: .; J: TRBJ1-5; V: TRBV15; size: .
DNA: TGCAGCGTTGAATTGGGGGCGTATACGCAGTATTTT; CDR3: CSVELGAYTQYF; D: .; J: TRBJ2-3; V: TRBV29-1; size: many
DNA: TGTGCCAGCTCACCACCGACTAACACCGGGGAGCTGTTTTTT; CDR3: CASSPPTNTGELFF; D: .; J: TRBJ2-2; V: TRBV18; size: many
DNA: TGTGCCAGCAGTGAAATGTCCGTTTATAGCAATCAGCCCCAGCATTTT; CDR3: CASSEMSVYSNQPQHF; D: .; J: TRBJ1-5; V: TRBV6-4; size: many
DNA: TGCAGTGCCCCGCGATTCGAGTTTATTAGTGGAGATACGCAGTATTTT; CDR3: CSAPRFEFISGDTQYF; D: .; J: TRBJ2-3; V: TRBV20-1; size: many
DNA: TGCAGCGTTGGTGCCTACACAGATACGCAGTATTTT; CDR3: CSVGAYTDTQYF; D: .; J: TRBJ2-3; V: TRBV29-1; size: few
DNA: TGTGCCAGCAGTTACTTCAGGGGAGGAGGCAATCAGCCCCAGCATTTT; CDR3: CASSYFRGGGNQPQHF; D: .; J: TRBJ1-5; V: TRBV6-2/TRBV6-3; size: many
DNA: TGTGCCAGCAGGCGGACAGGGTATTACGGGGCCAACGTCCTGACTTTC; CDR3: CASRRTGYYGANVLTF; D: TRBD1; J: TRBJ2-6; V: TRBV11-2; size: few
DNA: TGCGCCAGCAGCCAAGAAGTGAGGAGGGGGTCCTACAATGAGCAGTTCTTC; CDR3: CASSQEVRRGSYNEQFF; D: .; J: TRBJ2-1; V: TRBV4-1; size: .
DNA: TGCGCCAGCAGTGAGTCGACAGCCCCGAACACTGAAGCTTTCTTT; CDR3: CASSESTAPNTEAFF; D: .; J: TRBJ1-1; V: TRBV10-1; size: many
DNA: TGTGCCAGCAGCCGTGGATCGGAGACCCAGTACTTC; CDR3: CASSRGSETQYF; D: .; J: TRBJ2-5; V: TRBV3-1; size: .
DNA: TGCGCCAGCAGCTCCGACAACGCGAACACCGGGGAGCTGTTTTTT; CDR3: CASSSDNANTGELFF; D: .; J: TRBJ2-2; V: TRBV5-1; size: few
DNA: TGTGCCAGCAGCAACCTAGCGGGGGTTTACAATGAGCAGTTCTTC; CDR3: CASSNLAGVYNEQFF; D: TRBD2; J: TRBJ2-1; V: TRBV9; size: many
DNA: TGCAGCGACAAAGTCGACAGGAACTCTGGGGCCAACGTCCTGACTTTC; CDR3: CSDKVDRNSGANVLTF; D: .; J: TRBJ2-6; V: TRBV29-1; size: few
DNA: TGTGCCAGCAGCTTGCTCCAGGGCACAGATACGCAGTATTTT; CDR3: CASSLLQGTDTQYF; D: .; J: TRBJ2-3; V: TRBV7-9; size: many
DNA: TGTGCCAGCAATCTAGGGGGGGATTCAACCGGCAATCAGCCCCAGCATTTT; CDR3: CASNLGGDSTGNQPQHF; D: .; J: TRBJ1-5; V: TRBV6-2/TRBV6-3; size: many
DNA: TGTGCCAGCCGGGGGAGCACAGATACGCAGTATTTT; CDR3: CASRGSTDTQYF; D: .; J: TRBJ2-3; V: TRBV6-5; size: many
DNA: TGCGCCAGCAGCTTGGACAGGGCCAAAAACATTCAGTACTTC; CDR3: CASSLDRAKNIQYF; D: .; J: TRBJ2-4; V: TRBV5-1; size: many
DNA: TGTGCCAGCAGCCAAGGAAGGGGGCTAGGGGAGCAGTTCTTC; CDR3: CASSQGRGLGEQFF; D: TRBD1; J: TRBJ2-1; V: TRBV3-1; size: few